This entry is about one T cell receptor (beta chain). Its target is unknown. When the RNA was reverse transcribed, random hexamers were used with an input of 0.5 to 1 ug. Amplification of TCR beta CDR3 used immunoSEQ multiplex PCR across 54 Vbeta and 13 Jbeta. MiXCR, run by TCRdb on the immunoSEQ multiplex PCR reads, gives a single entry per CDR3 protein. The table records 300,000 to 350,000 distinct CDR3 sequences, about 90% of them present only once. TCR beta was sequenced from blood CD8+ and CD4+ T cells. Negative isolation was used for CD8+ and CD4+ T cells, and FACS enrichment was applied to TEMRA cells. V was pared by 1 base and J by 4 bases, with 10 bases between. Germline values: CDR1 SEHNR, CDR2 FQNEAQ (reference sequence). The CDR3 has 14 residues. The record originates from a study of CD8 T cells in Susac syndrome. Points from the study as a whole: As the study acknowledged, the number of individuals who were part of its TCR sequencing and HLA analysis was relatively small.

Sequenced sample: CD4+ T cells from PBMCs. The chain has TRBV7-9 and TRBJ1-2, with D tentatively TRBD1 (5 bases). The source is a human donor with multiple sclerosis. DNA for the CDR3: TGTGCCAGCAGCTTAGGGGACTCCTCCTATGGCTACACCTTC. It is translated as CASSLGDSSYGYTF.